The present entry profiles one TCR beta chain with its context. Assay used: immunoSEQ multiplex PCR; TCRdb lists only in-frame clones, some missing. This table holds more than 300,000 clones, 80% to 95% found once. Looked up from germline, CDR1 is WNHNN and CDR2 is SYGVQD (reference sequence). V was pared by 6 bases and J by 5 bases, with 12 bases of the junction left unmatched. CDR3 length equals 15 residues. This record belongs to a study of blood T cell repertoires in COVID-19. Study-level background: PBMCs, B-cell-depleted T cells, or T cells provided the cDNA or gDNA that made up the material.

The study recruited people aged 18 to 89 years across approximately 25 US areas. A case of COVID-19 had been met by exposed participants within 2 weeks before study entry. This chain links TRBV10-1 with TRBJ2-7, with TRBD1 identical over 8 bases. The source of this sequence is a woman aged 40 to 49 who had been exposed to COVID-19. The sample was PBMCs or T cells enriched from blood (not recorded which). The CDR3 here is CASSFSGTGIDEQYF. DNA for the CDR3: TGCGCCAGCAGCTTCTCCGGGACAGGCATCGACGAGCAGTACTTC.